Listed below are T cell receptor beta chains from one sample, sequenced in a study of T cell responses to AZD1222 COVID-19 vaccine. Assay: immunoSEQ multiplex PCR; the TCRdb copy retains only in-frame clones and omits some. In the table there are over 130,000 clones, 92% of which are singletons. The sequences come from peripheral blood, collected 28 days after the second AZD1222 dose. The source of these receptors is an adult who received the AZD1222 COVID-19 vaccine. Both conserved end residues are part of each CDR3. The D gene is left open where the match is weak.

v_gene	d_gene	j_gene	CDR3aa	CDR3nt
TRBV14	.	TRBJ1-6	CASSEESSYNSPLHF	TGTGCCAGCAGCGAAGAAAGCTCCTATAATTCACCCCTCCACTTT
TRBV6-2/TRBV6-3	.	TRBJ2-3	CASSPQGYGTDTQYF	TGTGCCAGCAGTCCCCAGGGATATGGCACAGATACGCAGTATTTT
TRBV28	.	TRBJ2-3	CASSFGQGGPDTQYF	TGTGCCAGCAGTTTTGGGCAGGGCGGCCCAGATACGCAGTATTTT
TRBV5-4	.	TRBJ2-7	CASSGPLDYEQYF	TGTGCCAGCAGTGGTCCCCTAGACTACGAGCAGTACTTC
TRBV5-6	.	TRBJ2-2	CASSLQGRPGELFF	TGTGCCAGCAGCTTGCAGGGTCGGCCCGGGGAGCTGTTTTTT
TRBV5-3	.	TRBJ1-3	CARSLRGAGNTIYF	TGTGCCAGAAGCCTCCGAGGGGCCGGAAACACCATATATTTT
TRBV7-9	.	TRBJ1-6	CASSSPGAYNSPLHF	TGTGCCAGCAGCTCCCCGGGAGCCTATAATTCACCCCTCCACTTT
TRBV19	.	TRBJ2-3	CASSMGRLGTDTQYF	TGTGCCAGTAGTATGGGACGTTTGGGCACAGATACGCAGTATTTT
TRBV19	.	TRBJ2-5	CASSNTVRGGETQYF	TGTGCCAGTAGCAATACGGTCAGGGGAGGAGAGACCCAGTACTTC
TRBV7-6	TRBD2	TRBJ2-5	CASSLDSGRALPKTQYF	TGTGCCAGCAGCTTAGATAGCGGGAGGGCCCTACCGAAGACCCAGTACTTC